These T cell receptor beta chains were read from a single sample in a study of T-cell reconstitution after alpha-beta-depleted transplantation in children. TCRdb redid the calling of the PCR reads with MiXCR, one entry per CDR3 protein. The sample yields approximately 110,000 distinct CDR3 sequences, approximately 10% seen once. Sequenced here: PBMCs, sampled before TCRalphabeta/CD19-depleted stem cell transplant. The receptors here all came from a boy younger than 10 with acute lymphoblastic leukemia, due to receive a stem cell transplant. CDR3s leave out the opening cysteine and the closing phenylalanine or tryptophan.

v_call: TRBV6-7
cdr3_aa: ASSFGPVGGRIPYNEQF

v_call: TRBV3-1
cdr3_aa: ASSRHNEQF

v_call: TRBV7-9
cdr3_aa: ASSFLQGRAGELF

v_call: TRBV20-1
cdr3_aa: SARILAGGITGRNEQF

v_call: TRBV12-3/TRBV12-4
cdr3_aa: ASSLGDRTYEQY

v_call: TRBV27
cdr3_aa: ASSLAREDQPQH

v_call: TRBV11-2
cdr3_aa: ASSGIQGGTEAF

v_call: TRBV5-1
cdr3_aa: ASSFRASGGSSYEQY

v_call: TRBV5-1
cdr3_aa: ASSLGRGGNEKLF

v_call: TRBV20-1
cdr3_aa: SARKGLAGAFNEQF

v_call: TRBV6-1
cdr3_aa: ASRGQREVNTGELF

v_call: TRBV7-9
cdr3_aa: ASSSSGLAKNIQY

v_call: TRBV28
cdr3_aa: ASSSGGADTQY

v_call: TRBV20-1
cdr3_aa: SASSRLLPYEQY

v_call: TRBV7-9
cdr3_aa: ASSFLSGGTPKQF

v_call: TRBV6-5
cdr3_aa: ASSWDGRDNEQF

v_call: TRBV12-3/TRBV12-4
cdr3_aa: ASSSPGFGYT

v_call: TRBV29-1
cdr3_aa: SVEDRGNYGYT

v_call: TRBV29-1
cdr3_aa: SVRGDNTGELF

v_call: TRBV12-3/TRBV12-4
cdr3_aa: ASSLEGMGQPQH

v_call: TRBV12-3/TRBV12-4
cdr3_aa: ASSGDRRVDEAF

v_call: TRBV7-9
cdr3_aa: ASSASTLIGTQY

v_call: TRBV5-1
cdr3_aa: ASRDGVNSYNEQF

v_call: TRBV7-2
cdr3_aa: ASSLEFSPEAF

v_call: TRBV12-3/TRBV12-4
cdr3_aa: ASSPGYSSYNEQF

v_call: TRBV4-2
cdr3_aa: ASSLTPANEQY

v_call: TRBV20-1
cdr3_aa: SASTSGNNEQF

v_call: TRBV29-1
cdr3_aa: SVVLNRGRTDTQY

v_call: TRBV20-1
cdr3_aa: SAASSGRGSYEQY

v_call: TRBV29-1
cdr3_aa: SVATRTGLYEQY

v_call: TRBV7-2
cdr3_aa: ASSLDTGSGEQY

v_call: TRBV12-2
cdr3_aa: ASRSQGGGLAGEMNEQF

v_call: TRBV6-5
cdr3_aa: ASSPDRAVNNEQF

v_call: TRBV2
cdr3_aa: TISPFPRQGISGANVLT

v_call: TRBV11-2
cdr3_aa: ASNRGVGDAVYNEQF

v_call: TRBV28
cdr3_aa: ASSTGTGRSSYEQY

v_call: TRBV7-2
cdr3_aa: ASSSFGGRAGNEQY

v_call: TRBV20-1
cdr3_aa: SARGTGADTQY

v_call: TRBV5-1
cdr3_aa: ASSSINYGYT

v_call: TRBV7-2
cdr3_aa: ASSNRGPRANVQT

v_call: TRBV6-5
cdr3_aa: ASSYTGQVEKLF

v_call: TRBV5-1
cdr3_aa: ASSLSQGEGYNEQF

v_call: TRBV4-2
cdr3_aa: ATRETSGDNEQF

v_call: TRBV5-1
cdr3_aa: ASRRDNEQF

v_call: TRBV12-3/TRBV12-4
cdr3_aa: ASSPRKVRGDQPQH

v_call: TRBV24-1
cdr3_aa: ATSDPRVSSYNEQF

v_call: TRBV27
cdr3_aa: ASSLSGSTVYGYT

v_call: TRBV5-1
cdr3_aa: ASSLTNTNEQF

v_call: TRBV27
cdr3_aa: ASSLSPAWEKQY

v_call: TRBV20-1
cdr3_aa: SVSSYSNQPQH

v_call: TRBV4-1
cdr3_aa: ASSPDLGSYEQY

v_call: TRBV28
cdr3_aa: ASSWTSGDSYNEQF

v_call: TRBV5-1
cdr3_aa: ASSSSATNTGELF

v_call: TRBV7-9
cdr3_aa: ASSPTSGSQPYEQY

v_call: TRBV20-1
cdr3_aa: SARALASYNEQF

v_call: TRBV20-1
cdr3_aa: SATAGTGNYGYT

v_call: TRBV2
cdr3_aa: ASSMKLAGVHSYNEQF

v_call: TRBV29-1
cdr3_aa: SVGSGFMHTEAF

v_call: TRBV4-2
cdr3_aa: ASSQEARAYEQY

v_call: TRBV27
cdr3_aa: ASIGGQGARKQF